Shown below are 32 T cell receptor beta chains from a single sample sequenced in a study of cytomegalovirus exposure and HLA in healthy donors. Some clones are missing from TCRdb's copy, which holds only in-frame ones; the method was immunoSEQ multiplex PCR. The sample holds about 84,000 clones; just over 90% are singletons and the top ten take 2% to 2.5%. What was sequenced was PBMCs. These receptors originate from a man younger than 45 in good health and CMV-seronegative.

V is TRBV10-3 and J is TRBJ2-5; D ambiguous. CDR3 length: 13 amino acids. Germline V gene lookup returns CDR1 ENHRY and CDR2 SYGVKD. Deletions cut 8 bases from V and 2 bases from J, with 12 bases between. The CDR3 loop reads CAIQEQKQETQYF. Here the CDR3 DNA reads TGTGCCATCCAGGAACAGAAACAAGAGACCCAGTACTTC.

This rearrangement joins TRBV18 to TRBJ2-2; unclear D gene. The CDR3 loop spans 15 amino acids. Per germline, CDR1 KGHSH and CDR2 LQKENI. Trimming shortened V by 6 bases and J by 5 bases, and 16 bases separated the two germline ends. The CDR3 nucleotides are TGTGCCAGCTCGCCAACCACTTATTTGACCGGGGAGCTGTTTTTT. It yields the protein CASSPTTYLTGELFF. Together with reference TRBV18 and TRBJ2-2, the CDR3 gives the full variable domain: NAGVMQNPRHLVRRRGQEARLRCSPMKGHSHVYWYRQLPEEGLKFMVYLQKENIIDESGMPKERFSAEFPKEGPSILRIQQVVRGDSAAYFCASSPTTYLTGELFFGEGSRLTVL.

The chain combines TRBV7-6 with TRBJ2-3, with 10 bases that match TRBD2. Germline trimming cut 6 bases from V and 0 bases from J; bases unmatched to any gene: 15. The CDR3 is 19 residues long. The germline gives CDR1 SGHVS, CDR2 FNYEAQ. The CDR3 sequence: CASSSRTSGAGSSTDTQYF. CDR3 DNA: TGTGCCAGCAGTTCCAGAACTAGCGGGGCCGGATCTAGCACAGATACGCAGTATTTT. The full variable domain, completed using reference TRBV7-6 and TRBJ2-3, is GAGVSQSPRYKVTKRGQDVALRCDPISGHVSLYWYRQALGQGPEFLTYFNYEAQQDKSGLPNDRFSAERPEGSISTLTIQRTEQRDSAMYRCASSSRTSGAGSSTDTQYFGPGTRLTVL.

The chain links TRBV9 to TRBJ2-3, with D possibly being TRBD2 (5 bases). The CDR3 runs to 15 residues. Trimming took 0 bases from V and 3 from J, leaving 11 bases between them. Germline assignment: CDR1 SGDLS and CDR2 YYNGEE. This chain's CDR3 is CASSVELANTDTQYF. CDR3 nucleotide sequence: TGTGCCAGCAGCGTAGAGCTAGCTAATACAGATACGCAGTATTTT.

This chain uses TRBV28 with TRBJ2-7; tentatively, D is TRBD1 (5 bases). Germline V gives CDR1 MDHEN, CDR2 SYDVKM. The CDR3 loop spans 15 amino acids. Between the trimmed V and J ends, which lost 6 bases and 6 bases, there was a span of 21 bases. CDR3: CASSRTGPTGPEQYF. CDR3 in DNA: TGTGCCAGCAGCCGTACCGGGCCAACAGGCCCCGAGCAGTACTTC.

V gene TRBV5-6 combines with J gene TRBJ2-3; 10 nucleotides agree with TRBD1. Germline CDR1 and CDR2: SGHDT and YYEEEE. The V segment lost 4 bases and the J segment 2 bases; nucleotides outside the gene matches: 16. This CDR3 is built from 19 residues. CDR3 in DNA: TGTGCCAGCAGCCCCGGGACAGGGGTCACGGGGGTTTTCACAGATACGCAGTATTTT. It yields the protein CASSPGTGVTGVFTDTQYF. Full variable domain (rest looked up from reference TRBV5-6 and TRBJ2-3): DAGVTQSPTHLIKTRGQQVTLRCSPKSGHDTVSWYQQALGQGPQFIFQYYEEEERQRGNFPDRFSGHQFPNYSSELNVNALLLGDSALYLCASSPGTGVTGVFTDTQYFGPGTRLTVL.

The chain employs TRBV19 and TRBJ2-2; possibly TRBD2 for D (5 bases). V lost 0 bases to trimming and J lost 2 bases, with 7 bases between them. The CDR3 length is 15 residues. Germline CDR1 LNHDA, CDR2 SQIVND (reference sequence). In DNA form, the CDR3 reads TGTGCCAGTAGTATAGACTCGGGAAACACCGGGGAGCTGTTTTTT. Amino acids: CASSIDSGNTGELFF.

The chain joins TRBV7-9 to TRBJ1-1; D remains ambiguous. The germline gives CDR1 SEHNR, CDR2 FQNEAQ (reference sequence). The CDR3 covers 14 residues. The V and J ends lost 4 bases and 0 bases respectively, with 9 bases between them. This chain's CDR3 is CASSSGYLNTEAFF. DNA for the CDR3: TGTGCCAGCAGCTCGGGTTATCTGAACACTGAAGCTTTCTTT.

This chain uses TRBV5-3 with TRBJ1-4; D might be TRBD1 (6 bases). TRBV5-3 is an ORF, and what it does is uncertain. The CDR3 spans 15 residues. V shed 3 bases and J shed 5 bases, with 14 bases lying between them. The CDR3: CARSSPGVRNEKLFF. Written as DNA, the CDR3 is TGTGCCAGAAGCTCCCCAGGGGTGAGAAATGAAAAACTGTTTTTT.

V usage is TRBV5-4 and J usage is TRBJ1-2; D is perhaps TRBD1 (5 bases). V was shortened by 0 bases and J by 5 bases, with 11 bases between the two germline ends. Germline V gives CDR1 SGHNT, CDR2 YYREEE (reference sequence). The CDR3 runs 14 residues. The CDR3 nucleotides are TGTGCCAGCAGCTTGGGATCTCAGGGATATGGCTACACCTTC. Translated: CASSLGSQGYGYTF.

The chain uses TRBV5-1 and TRBJ2-2, with 12 bases matching TRBD2. Germline assignment: CDR1 SGHRS and CDR2 YFSETQ. This CDR3 is built from 19 residues. V was clipped by 3 bases and J by 4 bases; unmatched bases: 13. The CDR3 DNA follows: TGCGCCAGCAGCTCTCCACTCAATCTACTAGCGGGAGGCACCGGGGAGCTGTTTTTT. This translates into CASSSPLNLLAGGTGELFF. Combining the CDR3 with reference TRBV5-1 and TRBJ2-2 gives the whole variable domain KAGVTQTPRYLIKTRGQQVTLSCSPISGHRSVSWYQQTPGQGLQFLFEYFSETQRNKGNFPGRFSGRQFSNSRSEMNVSTLELGDSALYLCASSSPLNLLAGGTGELFFGEGSRLTVL.

The chain joins TRBV7-3 to TRBJ1-1; TRBD1 matches 11 bases. Trimming at V came to 5 bases and at J to 8 bases, leaving 4 bases not matched to a gene. The germline V gene has CDR1 SGHTA and CDR2 FQGTGA. The CDR3 has 13 residues. This CDR3 reads CASSTGTGGEAFF. CDR3 in DNA: TGTGCCAGCAGCACCGGGACAGGGGGAGAAGCTTTCTTT. The complete variable domain, with remaining parts taken from reference TRBV7-3 and TRBJ1-1, reads GAGVSQTPSNKVTEKGKYVELRCDPISGHTALYWYRQSLGQGPEFLIYFQGTGAADDSGLPNDRFFAVRPEGSVSTLKIQRTERGDSAVYLCASSTGTGGEAFFGQGTRLTVV.

The rearrangement uses TRBV15 and TRBJ1-5; tentative D call: TRBD1 (5 bases). Trimming took off 3 bases at V and 2 bases at J, with 14 bases between the two ends. Germline assignment: CDR1 LNHNV and CDR2 YYDKDF (reference sequence). This CDR3 contains 16 residues. In DNA form, the CDR3 reads TGTGCCACCAGCAGCGACAGAGACATTGGCAATCAGCCCCAGCATTTT. This translates into CATSSDRDIGNQPQHF.

The genes are TRBV28 and TRBJ2-7, with D possibly being TRBD1 (6 bases). There are 14 residues in the CDR3. Germline V gene data show CDR1 as MDHEN and CDR2 as SYDVKM. Trimming took 3 bases from V and 5 from J, leaving 14 bases between them. The CDR3 DNA is TGTGCCAGCAGTTTGAGTCCTGGGGGCGACGAGCAGTACTTC. This encodes CASSLSPGGDEQYF.

The chain uses TRBV10-1 and TRBJ2-7; a weak D match, TRBD2 (6 bases). Germline CDR1 and CDR2: WNHNN and SYGVQD (reference sequence). V lost 5 bases and J lost 2, with 13 bases in between. This CDR3 comprises 14 residues. Written as DNA, the CDR3 is TGCGCCAGCAGTTTACCCGGGACTCCCTACGAGCAGTACTTC. This gives the protein CASSLPGTPYEQYF.

The chain recombines TRBV14 with TRBJ2-1; tentatively, D is TRBD2 (5 bases). Between the trimmed V and J ends, which lost 3 bases and 0 bases, there was a span of 6 bases. CDR3 size: 14 residues. Germline lookup yields CDR1 SGHDN and CDR2 FVKESK. CDR3 DNA: TGTGCCAGCAGCCAGACTACCTCCTACAATGAGCAGTTCTTC. Translating it yields CASSQTTSYNEQFF. Drawing the rest from reference TRBV14 and TRBJ2-1, the complete variable domain is EAGVTQFPSHSVIEKGQTVTLRCDPISGHDNLYWYRRVMGKEIKFLLHFVKESKQDESGMPNNRFLAERTGGTYSTLKVQPAELEDSGVYFCASSQTTSYNEQFFGPGTRLTVL.

V is TRBV6-1 and J is TRBJ1-5; no clear D. V was trimmed by 2 bases and J by 7 bases, leaving 15 bases between them. Germline lookup yields CDR1 MNHNS and CDR2 SASEGT. This CDR3 comprises 15 residues. The chain's CDR3 is CASSESLDSWQPQHF. CDR3 in DNA: TGTGCCAGCAGTGAATCATTAGACTCCTGGCAGCCCCAGCATTTT.

V is TRBV4-1 and J is TRBJ2-6; TRBD1 agrees at 7 bases. CDR1 is MGHRA and CDR2 is YSYEKL in the germline V gene. V lost 1 base and J lost 0; bases outside the gene matches: 9. The CDR3 is 19 residues long. This CDR3 reads CASSQGDRSDLSGANVLTF. CDR3 sequence (DNA): TGCGCCAGCAGCCAAGGGGACAGATCAGACCTCTCTGGGGCCAACGTCCTGACTTTC.

The chain employs TRBV28 and TRBJ1-2; tentatively, D is TRBD1 (6 bases). Between the trimmed V and J ends, which lost 3 bases and 2 bases, there was a span of 7 bases. Germline V gene lookup returns CDR1 MDHEN and CDR2 SYDVKM. This CDR3 spans 13 amino acids. CDR3 bases: TGTGCCAGCAGTTTCGGACAGAACTATGGCTACACCTTC. It is translated as CASSFGQNYGYTF.

The sample holds one count of this clone. The chain recombines TRBV6-4 with TRBJ2-3, with D tentatively TRBD2 (6 bases). This CDR3 spans 13 amino acids. Germline-derived CDR1 and CDR2 are MRHNA and SNTAGT. V lost 7 bases to trimming and J lost 4 bases, with 12 bases between them. CDR3: CASKSGEADTQYF. The CDR3 nucleotides are TGTGCCAGCAAATCGGGAGAGGCAGATACGCAGTATTTT.

This rearrangement joins TRBV5-5 to TRBJ1-5; TRBD1 aligns across 8 bases. The V gene end was trimmed by 1 base and the J gene end by 2 bases; junction bases not matched to a gene: 5. The germline V gene encodes CDR1 SGHKS and CDR2 YYEKEE (reference sequence). The CDR3 sequence is 16 residues long. In DNA, the CDR3 is TGTGCCAGCAGCTTGCCGGTGACAGGGGGCAATCAGCCCCAGCATTTT. Its translation: CASSLPVTGGNQPQHF. The whole variable domain, remainder taken from reference TRBV5-5 and TRBJ1-5, is DAGVTQSPTHLIKTRGQQVTLRCSPISGHKSVSWYQQVLGQGPQFIFQYYEKEERGRGNFPDRFSARQFPNYSSELNVNALLLGDSALYLCASSLPVTGGNQPQHFGDGTRLSIL.

The genes are TRBV2 and TRBJ1-1; a possible D gene is TRBD1 (6 bases). CDR1 and CDR2 (germline): SNHLY, FYNNEI. V lost 8 bases and J 5 bases, leaving 12 bases between the germline ends. This CDR3 spans 12 amino acids. The CDR3 protein is CASGSTGTEAFF. For the CDR3, the DNA is TGTGCCAGCGGGTCAACAGGGACTGAAGCTTTCTTT.

The chain carries TRBV15 and TRBJ2-7; D may be TRBD2 (7 bases). This CDR3 region has 15 residues. V was clipped by 1 base and J by 3 bases, with 13 bases between them. Germline lookup yields CDR1 LNHNV and CDR2 YYDKDF (reference sequence). The CDR3 here is CATSRGGGQIYEQYF. The CDR3 nucleotides read TGTGCCACCAGCAGAGGGGGGGGACAAATCTACGAGCAGTACTTC. The entire variable domain, with the rest obtained from reference TRBV15 and TRBJ2-7, is as follows: DAMVIQNPRYQVTQFGKPVTLSCSQTLNHNVMYWYQQKSSQAPKLLFHYYDKDFNNEADTPDNFQSRRPNTSFCFLDIRSPGLGDTAMYLCATSRGGGQIYEQYFGPGTRLTVT.

This clone was recorded only once. J is TRBJ1-3 and V is TRBV7-9; TRBD1 might be the D (6 bases). The CDR3 loop spans 17 amino acids. V lost 8 bases to trimming and J lost 8 bases, with 28 bases between them. Germline lookup yields CDR1 SEHNR and CDR2 FQNEAQ (reference sequence). The CDR3 sequence is CASGRSGGDRRRYTIYF. The CDR3 bases are TGTGCCAGCGGCCGGAGTGGGGGCGACAGGAGGAGATACACCATATATTTT.

This clone has more than one count but fewer than ten. J is TRBJ2-5 and V is TRBV27, with no clear D. This CDR3 comprises 15 residues. Germline assignment: CDR1 MNHEY and CDR2 SMNVEV (reference sequence). The V end lost 0 bases, the J end lost 5 bases, and 13 bases lay between the germline ends. CDR3 sequence: CASSLSIWSGETQYF. Written as DNA, the CDR3 is TGTGCCAGCAGTTTATCTATATGGAGTGGGGAGACCCAGTACTTC.

The V and J genes are TRBV19 and TRBJ2-7; TRBD1 is a possible D gene (5 bases). Germline assignment: CDR1 LNHDA and CDR2 SQIVND (reference sequence). This CDR3 has 12 residues. Deletions cut 5 bases from V and 3 bases from J, with 8 bases between. The CDR3 loop reads CASSGANYEQYF. The DNA for the CDR3 is TGTGCCAGTAGTGGGGCCAACTACGAGCAGTACTTC.

The rearrangement links TRBV7-9 to TRBJ2-7; possible D gene TRBD2, 6 bases. The CDR3 extends over 15 amino acids. Germline values: CDR1 SEHNR, CDR2 FQNEAQ (reference sequence). Trimming stripped 5 bases from V and 6 bases from J, with 20 bases between. Written as DNA, the CDR3 is TGTGCCAGCAGCCTACGGACACACCAAGCGGGCGAGCAGTACTTC. It codes for CASSLRTHQAGEQYF.

This rearrangement joins TRBV6-5 to TRBJ1-5; D is unresolved. Germline lookup yields CDR1 MNHEY and CDR2 SVGAGI. The ends were cut back, 5 bases at V and 6 bases at J, with 11 bases in the middle. This CDR3 contains 13 residues. The CDR3 nucleotides are TGTGCCAGCAGTCGTAAGTCCAGTCAGCCCCAGCATTTT. Its translation: CASSRKSSQPQHF.

V and J are TRBV5-1 and TRBJ1-1, with D possibly TRBD1 on 5 matching bases. With 2 bases removed from V and 2 bases from J, the gap between germline ends came to 7 bases. CDR1 and CDR2 (germline): SGHRS, YFSETQ. CDR3 length: 13 residues. CDR3 residues: CASSFDRNTEAFF. For the CDR3, the DNA is TGCGCCAGCAGCTTTGACAGAAACACTGAAGCTTTCTTT. The whole variable domain, filled in from reference TRBV5-1 and TRBJ1-1, reads KAGVTQTPRYLIKTRGQQVTLSCSPISGHRSVSWYQQTPGQGLQFLFEYFSETQRNKGNFPGRFSGRQFSNSRSEMNVSTLELGDSALYLCASSFDRNTEAFFGQGTRLTVV.

The V call is TRBV6-1, the J call TRBJ1-2, with D uncertain. The CDR3 length is 14 residues. CDR1 and CDR2 (germline): MNHNS, SASEGT. With 4 bases removed from V and 10 bases from J, the gap between germline ends came to 19 bases. CDR3 residues: CASSAGVRFQDYTF. DNA for the CDR3: TGTGCCAGCAGTGCGGGTGTTCGGTTTCAAGACTACACCTTC.

V and J are TRBV4-1 and TRBJ1-2; 7 positions agree with TRBD1. Germline V CDR1 and CDR2: MGHRA, YSYEKL. V shed 4 bases, J shed 5 bases, and the junction held 7 bases outside the gene matches. This CDR3 comprises 14 residues. The CDR3, as DNA: TGCGCCAGCAGCCTGGGACAGCTTGATTATGGCTACACCTTC. Translating it yields CASSLGQLDYGYTF.

This clone was seen only once. The rearrangement links TRBV4-1 to TRBJ2-2; weak D call: TRBD1 (5 bases). This CDR3 is 15 amino acids long. Trimming stripped 4 bases from V and 0 bases from J, with 9 bases between. Germline loops: CDR1 MGHRA, CDR2 YSYEKL. The CDR3 DNA reads as TGCGCCAGCAGCCTACTGGACACGAACACCGGGGAGCTGTTTTTT. Translation: CASSLLDTNTGELFF.